The 32 T cell receptor beta chains below all came from one sample that was sequenced in a study of regulatory T cells in long-lasting Graves disease. Through Arm-PCR of CDR3 regions and iRepertoire HTBI primers, TCR beta libraries were built. One entry per CDR3 protein results from TCRdb running MiXCR on the multiplex PCR reads. The repertoire has 450,000 to 500,000 distinct CDR3 sequences, 16% of them found once; the top ten carry 12%. Regarding time point: newly diagnosed GD, antithyroid drugs for less than 3 months. The TCR library was made from RNA that had been extracted from PBMCs in TRIzol. These records were also assigned to another study, of T cells in Graves' hyperthyroidism and ophthalmopathy.

The specimen comprised peripheral blood mononuclear cells (PBMCs), sampled at new diagnosis, from a patient treated with antithyroid drugs. The receptors originated from a man in his forties with Graves disease.

This clonotype has a count of ten or more. This chain uses TRBV2 with TRBJ2-5; maybe TRBD1 (6 bases). Trimming took 4 bases from V and 1 from J, leaving 10 bases between them. The CDR3 length is 14 residues. Germline V gene sequence: CDR1 SNHLY, CDR2 FYNNEI. CDR3 residues: CASSGNRVQETQYF. Here the CDR3 DNA reads TGTGCCAGCAGTGGGAACAGGGTCCAAGAGACCCAGTACTTC.

This clonotype has only a few counts. The chain couples TRBV7-2 to TRBJ1-2; 8 nucleotides agree with TRBD1. Germline V gene lookup returns CDR1 SGHTA and CDR2 FQGNSA. V shed 2 bases and J 0 bases; nucleotides not matched to a gene: 2. This CDR3 has 15 residues. CDR3 loop: CASSLIRGPNYGYTF. The CDR3 nucleotides read TGTGCCAGCAGCTTAATCAGGGGGCCTAACTATGGCTACACCTTC.

This clonotype was counted many times. The chain joins TRBV12-3 or TRBV12-4 to TRBJ1-1; D might be TRBD1 (6 bases). The CDR3 has 11 residues. V lost 3 bases and J 11 bases, leaving 10 bases between the germline ends. The CDR3 spells CASSLGGWAFF. The DNA for the CDR3 is TGTGCCAGCAGTTTGGGGGGCTGGGCTTTCTTT.

As for this clonotype: At one end, the junction sequence differs from germline, possibly due to a read error. The genes are TRBV20-1 and TRBJ1-1, with D perhaps TRBD1 (5 bases). CDR3 size: 14 residues. CDR1 is DFQATT, CDR2 SNEGSKA, per germline (reference sequence). CDR3 sequence: CNASGRRGLAEAFF. The DNA for the CDR3 is TGCAATGCTAGTGGGAGGAGGGGTTTGGCTGAAGCTTTCTTT.

This clonotype turned up a few times. The chain combines TRBV7-6 with TRBJ2-7; D possibly corresponds to TRBD2 (6 bases). V dropped 2 bases and J dropped 7 bases, with 9 bases sitting between them. CDR1 is SGHVS and CDR2 is FNYEAQ in the germline V gene. The CDR3 has 12 amino acids. The CDR3 protein is CASSLRDSEQYF. The CDR3 DNA follows: TGTGCCAGCAGCTTACGGGACTCTGAGCAGTACTTC.

This clonotype was seen more than once but under ten times. The chain links TRBV7-2 to TRBJ1-5, with TRBD1 matching 8 bases. V lost 1 base, J lost 5 bases, and 4 bases stayed unmatched. The CDR3 spans 15 residues. CDR1 SGHTA and CDR2 FQGNSA come from the germline V gene. DNA of the CDR3: TGTGCCAGCAGCTTAGGGACAGGGATTCATCAGCCCCAGCATTTT. This sequence encodes CASSLGTGIHQPQHF.

This clonotype was seen a handful of times. The V call is TRBV9, the J call TRBJ1-2, with 8 bases matching TRBD1. Germline assignment: CDR1 SGDLS and CDR2 YYNGEE. After removal of 3 bases from V and 6 bases from J, the junction contained 7 bases not matched to a gene. CDR3 length: 14 residues. CDR3 DNA: TGTGCCAGCAGCGGCTCACAGGGGGTTAATGGCTACACCTTC. Encoded protein: CASSGSQGVNGYTF. Supplemented by reference TRBV9 and TRBJ1-2, the full variable domain reads DSGVTQTPKHLITATGQRVTLRCSPRSGDLSVYWYQQSLDQGLQFLIQYYNGEERAKGNILERFSAQQFPDLHSELNLSSLELGDSALYFCASSGSQGVNGYTFGSGTRLTVV.

This chain links TRBV20-1 with TRBJ2-5, with TRBD2 identical over 10 bases. The germline V gene has CDR1 DFQATT and CDR2 SNEGSKA (reference sequence). The CDR3 runs 15 residues. Trimming at V came to 4 bases and at J to 5 bases, leaving 10 bases not matched to a gene. The CDR3 DNA follows: TGCAGTGCTATCTCGAGCGGGAGGGCCGGTGAGACCCAGTACTTC. Protein sequence: CSAISSGRAGETQYF.

This sequence joins TRBV5-1 and TRBJ1-2; 11 positions match TRBD1. CDR1 and CDR2 (germline): SGHRS, YFSETQ. With V trimmed by 2 bases and J by 2 bases, 8 bases remained unmatched. CDR3 length: 17 residues. The CDR3 DNA reads as TGCGCCAGCAGCTTCGGACAGGGGGCGCGCATAAACTATGGCTACACCTTC. Translating gives CASSFGQGARINYGYTF.

This clonotype showed up just a few times. The chain combines TRBV24-1 with TRBJ2-1; TRBD2 matches at 10 bases. This CDR3 has 16 residues. The J segment lost 7 bases and the V segment lost 4 bases, leaving 9 bases of the junction unmatched. Germline values: CDR1 KGHDR, CDR2 SFDVKD. CDR3 loop: CATSDTSSGSLNEQFF. CDR3 sequence (DNA): TGTGCCACCAGTGACACTTCTAGCGGGAGTTTGAATGAGCAGTTCTTC.

The sample holds many counts of this clonotype. The rearrangement uses TRBV3-1 and TRBJ2-1; D is unclear. The CDR3 is 12 amino acids. Trimming took 4 bases from V and 10 from J, leaving 11 bases between them. The germline CDR1 and CDR2 sequences are LGHDT and YNNKEL (reference sequence). This CDR3 reads CASSPPQREQFF. For the CDR3, the DNA is TGTGCCAGCAGCCCCCCACAGCGAGAGCAGTTCTTC.

This clonotype is a singleton in its sample. The chain has TRBV19 and TRBJ1-1; no firm D call. CDR1 and CDR2 from the germline V gene are LNHDA and SQIVND (reference sequence). The CDR3 loop spans 16 amino acids. V was clipped by 0 bases and J by 0 bases, with 11 bases between them. For the CDR3, the DNA is TGTGCCAGTAGTATAGATTCGGCAGGATTGAACACTGAAGCTTTCTTT. Its protein is CASSIDSAGLNTEAFF.

This clonotype has ten or more counts. The chain links TRBV6-1 to TRBJ2-3; a possible D gene is TRBD2 (6 bases). The CDR3 extends over 15 amino acids. Trimming took off 6 bases at V and 0 bases at J, with 13 bases between the two ends. CDR1 is MNHNS, CDR2 SASEGT, per germline. The CDR3, as DNA: TGTGCCAGCAGGGTACGGGAGCCGAGCACAGATACGCAGTATTTT. As protein: CASRVREPSTDTQYF.

This clonotype was observed at least ten times. V usage is TRBV28 and J usage is TRBJ1-5; D is unresolved. From germline, CDR1 is MDHEN and CDR2 SYDVKM. The CDR3 spans 14 residues. Trimming pared 7 bases from V and 4 bases from J, leaving 14 bases between. DNA of the CDR3: TGTGCCAGCACCGCTCCCCCAAGTAATCAGCCCCAGCATTTT. Translation: CASTAPPSNQPQHF. Complete variable domain (other parts from reference TRBV28 and TRBJ1-5): DVKVTQSSRYLVKRTGEKVFLECVQDMDHENMFWYRQDPGLGLRLIYFSYDVKMKEKGDIPEGYSVSREKKERFSLILESASTNQTSMYLCASTAPPSNQPQHFGDGTRLSIL.

This clonotype appeared many times. The rearrangement links TRBV7-2 to TRBJ2-5; 7 bases are a match to TRBD1. Trimming at V came to 5 bases and at J to 1 base, leaving 7 bases not matched to a gene. From germline, CDR1 is SGHTA and CDR2 FQGNSA. The CDR3 is 15 amino acids. The CDR3 bases are TGTGCCAGCAGCCGACCGACAGGGTCCCAAGAGACCCAGTACTTC. It yields the protein CASSRPTGSQETQYF.

This clonotype has more than one count but fewer than ten. The chain links TRBV12-3 or TRBV12-4 to TRBJ2-5; D might be TRBD1 or TRBD2, each matching 6 bases. Trimming pared 5 bases from V and 5 bases from J, leaving 18 bases between. The CDR3 runs to 15 residues. The CDR3 protein is CASSEGGTGRETQYF. The CDR3 DNA reads TGTGCCAGCAGTGAAGGAGGTACAGGGAGGGAGACCCAGTACTTC.

This clonotype has a count of ten or more. This sequence joins TRBV5-1 and TRBJ2-1, with D hard to call. The CDR3 is made up of 12 amino acids. Germline values: CDR1 SGHRS, CDR2 YFSETQ. V was cut by 0 bases and J by 9 bases, with 7 bases left in between. The CDR3 loop reads CASSLDGVEQFF. The DNA for the CDR3 is TGCGCCAGCAGCTTGGATGGGGTTGAGCAGTTCTTC.

A word on this clonotype: Being one base from a much bigger clone, this may be a read error. The CDR3 loop reads CASSLTGPNVPTF. CDR3 coding DNA: TGTGCCAGCTCACTGACAGGACCGAACGTCCCGACTTTC. This rearrangement joins TRBV18 to TRBJ2-6; D might be TRBD1 (6 bases). Germline CDR1 and CDR2: KGHSH and LQKENI. CDR3 size: 13 residues.

The J gene is TRBJ1-1, the V gene TRBV27; TRBD1 matches at 8 bases. Trimming at V came to 5 bases and at J to 5 bases, leaving 7 bases not matched to a gene. Germline V gene data show CDR1 as MNHEY and CDR2 as SMNVEV (reference sequence). The CDR3 consists of 14 residues. CDR3 residues: CASSLQGVGTEAFF. CDR3 coding DNA: TGTGCCAGCAGTCTACAGGGGGTAGGGACTGAAGCTTTCTTT.

This clonotype was detected ten times or more. The chain employs TRBV11-2 and TRBJ2-5; D gene uncertain. CDR1 is SGHAT, CDR2 FQNNGV, per germline. The CDR3 contains 17 residues. Trimming left V 0 bases short and J 4 bases short, with 18 bases between. CDR3 in DNA: TGTGCCAGCAGCTTAGAGGGTCTCGGACCGGACGGAGAGACCCAGTACTTC. The encoded protein is CASSLEGLGPDGETQYF.

This clonotype has ten or more counts. This rearrangement joins TRBV2 to TRBJ1-3; 7 bases line up with TRBD1. V shed 6 bases and J 2 bases; nucleotides not matched to a gene: 1. In germline, CDR1 is SNHLY, CDR2 FYNNEI. This CDR3 contains 13 residues. This CDR3 is CASRGTAGNTIYF. For the CDR3, the DNA is TGTGCCAGCAGAGGGACAGCTGGAAACACCATATATTTT.

The table lists this clonotype with many counts. The rearrangement uses TRBV28 and TRBJ1-2; D ambiguous. The CDR3 loop spans 13 amino acids. CDR1 is MDHEN and CDR2 is SYDVKM in the germline V gene. Deletions cut 2 bases from V and 8 bases from J, with 12 bases between. The CDR3 reads CASSLLTIGGYTF. CDR3 nucleotide sequence: TGTGCCAGCAGTTTACTGACGATAGGCGGCTACACCTTC.

Comment on this clonotype: This clone may be a read error of a much larger clone one base away. The chain employs TRBV11-1 and TRBJ1-1; possible D gene TRBD1, 5 bases. CDR1 and CDR2 (germline): SGHAT, FQDESV (reference sequence). The CDR3 runs 15 residues. CDR3 in DNA: TGTGCCAACAGCAGCCGGGGCACCATGAACACTGAAGCTTTCTTT. Its protein is CANSSRGTMNTEAFF.

This clonotype has a handful of counts. This may be a read error: a much more frequent sequence differs by one nucleotide. CDR3 coding DNA: TGCGCCAGCAGCTTGGAGAGCCAAGCCTACACTGAAGCTTTCTTT. Translating it yields CASSLESQAYTEAFF. The rearrangement uses TRBV5-1 and TRBJ1-1, with D unresolved. Trimming took off 0 bases at V and 3 bases at J, with 12 bases between the two ends. Germline CDR1 is SGHRS and CDR2 is YFSETQ. This CDR3 comprises 15 residues.

This clonotype was seen a handful of times. The chain combines TRBV2 with TRBJ2-1, with a possible D match to TRBD2 (6 bases). The CDR3 contains 17 residues. Germline V gene data show CDR1 as SNHLY and CDR2 as FYNNEI. Trimming removed 7 bases from V and 6 bases from J, with 25 bases in between. The CDR3 here is CASKGDWGVGFGNEQFF. In DNA, the CDR3 is TGTGCCAGCAAAGGGGACTGGGGGGTCGGATTTGGCAATGAGCAGTTCTTC.

The genes are TRBV27 and TRBJ2-3; weak D call: TRBD2 (7 bases). The CDR3 is 17 residues long. V was shortened by 2 bases and J by 5 bases, with 20 bases between the two germline ends. Germline CDR1 MNHEY, CDR2 SMNVEV (reference sequence). CDR3 residues: CASSLGEGESPRDTQYF. In DNA, the CDR3 is TGTGCCAGCAGTTTAGGGGAGGGGGAGAGCCCCCGAGATACGCAGTATTTT.

CDR3 amino acids: CASRGRGGLAGELFF. The CDR3 DNA reads TGTGCCAGCAGAGGGAGGGGCGGACTAGCCGGGGAGCTGTTTTTT. The chain uses TRBV27 and TRBJ2-2, with TRBD2 matching over 7 bases. The CDR3 loop spans 15 amino acids. The V gene end was trimmed by 6 bases and the J gene end by 6 bases; junction bases not matched to a gene: 10. Germline loops: CDR1 MNHEY, CDR2 SMNVEV (reference sequence).

This clonotype was observed at least ten times. CDR3 sequence: CASSPRGVRNEQYF. CDR3 bases: TGTGCCAGCAGCCCTCGCGGGGTTCGGAACGAGCAGTACTTC. This sequence joins TRBV7-8 and TRBJ2-7; maybe TRBD2 (6 bases). CDR3 length: 14 residues. V lost 5 bases, J lost 5 bases, and 16 bases lay in between. Germline CDR1 is SGHVS and CDR2 is FQNEAQ.

This clonotype was observed many times. The chain uses TRBV20-1 and TRBJ2-7, with D possibly being TRBD1 or TRBD2 (5 bases each). The ends were cut back, 6 bases at V and 1 base at J, with 19 bases in the middle. Germline loops: CDR1 DFQATT, CDR2 SNEGSKA (reference sequence). This CDR3 spans 15 amino acids. This chain's CDR3 is CSARDIGGRSYEQYF. The CDR3 DNA sequence: TGCAGTGCCAGGGATATCGGAGGACGATCCTACGAGCAGTACTTC.

This clonotype was seen a handful of times. This chain links TRBV2 with TRBJ1-6; TRBD1 agrees at 10 bases. CDR3 length: 14 amino acids. V lost 5 bases to trimming and J lost 10 bases; unmatched junction nucleotides: 5. Per germline, CDR1 SNHLY and CDR2 FYNNEI. CDR3 protein: CASSLTGGESPLHF. CDR3 nucleotides: TGTGCCAGCAGTTTGACAGGGGGCGAGTCACCCCTCCACTTT.

This sequence joins TRBV6-4 and TRBJ2-4; TRBD2 aligns across 9 bases. The CDR3 runs to 16 residues. J lost 0 bases, V lost 8 bases, and 8 bases had no gene match. Looked up from germline, CDR1 is MRHNA and CDR2 is SNTAGT. The CDR3 nucleotides read TGTGCCAGCGTAGCGGGGGAAGACCTAGCCAAAAACATTCAGTACTTC. The encoded protein is CASVAGEDLAKNIQYF.

This clonotype was detected many times. The CDR3 sequence is CASSFRRSYNEQFF. In DNA form, the CDR3 reads TGTGCCAGCAGCTTTCGGCGGTCCTACAATGAGCAGTTCTTC. This chain connects TRBV7-8 to TRBJ2-1; D is uncertain. There are 14 residues in the CDR3. The V gene lost 3 bases and the J gene lost 1 base, with 7 bases spanning the gap. Germline loops: CDR1 SGHVS, CDR2 FQNEAQ.